A selection of T cell receptor beta chains follows, all from one sample in a study of T cell responses to AZD1222 COVID-19 vaccine. This table comes from immunoSEQ multiplex PCR, and its TCRdb copy is limited to in-frame clones, with some not included. The sample lists some 91,000 clones, roughly nine tenths occurring once. Sample: peripheral blood, taken on day 0 of AZD1222 vaccination. The origin of the receptors is an adult in good health. Each CDR3 is given with its conserved first and last residue. D genes are given only for firm matches. Expanded clones are given a class, and other clones once, few, many or no size at all.

-	TRBD1	TRBJ2-2	TRBV5-8	CASSLPGQGYTGELFF	TGTGCCAGCAGCTTGCCGGGACAGGGTTACACCGGGGAGCTGTTTTTT
-	TRBD1	TRBJ2-5	TRBV5-1	CASSLLDRGETQYF	TGCGCCAGCAGCTTATTGGACAGGGGAGAGACCCAGTACTTC
-	-	TRBJ1-5	TRBV5-4	CASSLVKVNQPQHF	TGTGCCAGCAGCTTGGTTAAGGTCAATCAGCCCCAGCATTTT
-	TRBD1	TRBJ1-5	TRBV5-1	CASSSGDSLNQPQHF	TGCGCCAGCAGCTCAGGGGACAGCCTCAATCAGCCCCAGCATTTT
-	TRBD2	TRBJ2-1	TRBV6-5	CASSSSGTSNYNEQFF	TGTGCCAGCAGTTCCTCCGGGACTAGCAACTACAATGAGCAGTTCTTC
-	-	TRBJ2-6	TRBV3-1/TRBV3-2	CASSQRGSGANVLTF	TGTGCCAGCAGCCAACGGGGGAGTGGGGCCAACGTCCTGACTTTC
once	-	TRBJ2-3	TRBV5-1	CASSLNRVADTQYF	TGCGCCAGCAGCTTGAACAGGGTCGCAGATACGCAGTATTTT
-	-	TRBJ2-3	TRBV5-6	CASSFRDTQYF	TGTGCCAGCAGCTTCAGAGATACGCAGTATTTT
-	-	TRBJ1-1	TRBV19	CASSKVSGMNTEAFF	TGTGCCAGTAGTAAGGTGTCGGGGATGAACACTGAAGCTTTCTTT
-	-	TRBJ1-6	TRBV7-2	CASTPRGEHSPLHF	TGTGCCAGCACCCCGCGCGGCGAGCATTCACCCCTCCACTTT
-	-	TRBJ2-2	TRBV5-1	CASSPPISTGELFF	TGCGCCAGCAGTCCCCCTATAAGCACCGGGGAGCTGTTTTTT
-	-	TRBJ2-7	TRBV27	CASSLLKPYEQYF	TGTGCCAGCAGTTTATTGAAACCCTACGAGCAGTACTTC
-	-	TRBJ1-1	TRBV12-3/TRBV12-4	CASSLWGTEAFF	TGTGCCAGCAGTTTATGGGGGACTGAAGCTTTCTTT
-	-	TRBJ1-1	TRBV28	CASSLVGTEAFF	TGTGCCAGCAGTCTCGTGGGCACTGAAGCTTTCTTT
once	-	TRBJ2-1	TRBV7-6	CASSLATRSDSEQFF	TGTGCCAGCAGCTTAGCGACTAGGAGTGATAGTGAGCAGTTCTTC
-	TRBD1	TRBJ1-1	TRBV5-1	CASSLAWTGLIQEAFF	TGCGCCAGCAGCTTGGCTTGGACAGGGTTAATCCAAGAGGCTTTCTTT
-	-	TRBJ1-3	TRBV10-3	CATRQVSGNTIYF	TGTGCCACGAGACAGGTCTCTGGAAACACCATATATTTT
-	-	TRBJ1-2	TRBV3-1/TRBV3-2	CASTLGSGGYTF	TGTGCCAGCACCCTGGGATCCGGTGGCTACACCTTC
-	TRBD2	TRBJ2-3	TRBV2	CASSGRGATDTQYF	TGTGCCAGCAGTGGGCGGGGGGCCACAGATACGCAGTATTTT
-	-	TRBJ1-5	TRBV6-5	CASSRTLAGNQPQHF	TGTGCCAGCAGCCGGACCCTGGCTGGCAATCAGCCCCAGCATTTT
-	-	TRBJ1-1	TRBV5-1	CASSQSRNTEAFF	TGCGCCAGCAGCCAATCCCGGAACACTGAAGCTTTCTTT
once	TRBD2	TRBJ2-7	TRBV13	CASSKGVLFGGDYEQYF	TGTGCCAGCAGCAAAGGGGTACTTTTCGGGGGGGACTACGAGCAGTACTTC
-	-	TRBJ1-2	TRBV7-3	CASSENGGDGYTF	TGTGCCAGCAGCGAAAACGGGGGTGATGGCTACACCTTC
-	TRBD1	TRBJ1-2	TRBV19	CASRSLRGLVLGYGYTF	TGTGCCAGTAGGTCCCTCAGGGGGCTTGTTCTTGGCTATGGCTACACCTTC
-	-	TRBJ1-1	TRBV5-6	CASSLDREDTEAFF	TGTGCCAGCAGCTTGGACAGGGAGGACACTGAAGCTTTCTTT
-	TRBD2	TRBJ2-1	TRBV11-2	CASSLETLAGVINEQFF	TGTGCCAGCAGCTTAGAGACCCTAGCGGGGGTAATAAATGAGCAGTTCTTC
-	-	TRBJ1-1	TRBV12-3/TRBV12-4	CASSFGSTEAFF	TGTGCCAGCAGTTTTGGTAGCACTGAAGCTTTCTTT
-	-	TRBJ2-2	TRBV7-7	CASSLDGVLTGELFF	TGTGCTAGCAGCTTAGACGGGGTTCTCACCGGGGAGCTGTTTTTT
-	-	TRBJ2-7	TRBV28	CASSLRRDVVPLYEQYF	TGTGCCAGCAGTTTGCGTAGGGACGTAGTCCCCCTATACGAGCAGTACTTC
medium-sized	-	TRBJ1-3	TRBV9	CASSVPGGNTIYF	TGTGCCAGCAGCGTACCCGGAGGCAACACCATATATTTT
-	-	TRBJ1-2	TRBV6-2/TRBV6-3	CASSSTTVYGYTF	TGTGCCAGCAGTTCCACGACAGTCTATGGCTACACCTTC
-	-	TRBJ2-2	TRBV29-1	CSVEGIGELFF	TGCAGCGTTGAGGGTATCGGGGAGCTGTTTTTT
once	TRBD1	TRBJ1-5	TRBV19	CASSETGRNQPQHF	TGTGCCAGTAGTGAGACAGGGCGCAATCAGCCCCAGCATTTT
-	-	TRBJ2-7	TRBV18	CASSPDKAYEQYF	TGTGCCAGCTCACCGGACAAAGCCTACGAGCAGTACTTC
once	-	TRBJ2-7	TRBV11-3	CASSLGPSREQYF	TGTGCCAGCAGCTTGGGACCCTCCCGCGAGCAGTACTTC